The sequence of this T cell receptor (beta chain) was determined in a study of blood T cell repertoires in COVID-19. Assay: immunoSEQ multiplex PCR; the TCRdb copy retains only in-frame clones and omits some. The table records about 120,000 clones, approximately 82% of them present only once. The V and J ends lost 6 bases and 6 bases respectively, with 17 bases between them. Germline V CDR1 and CDR2: MNHEY, SVGAGI. CDR3 size: 15 residues. The source of this sequence is a man aged 65 to 79 with active or convalescent COVID-19. Sequenced: peripheral blood. The chain carries TRBV6-5 and TRBJ2-2, with D maybe TRBD2 (5 bases). CDR3 protein: CASRTPGSTAGELFF. The CDR3 bases are TGTGCCAGCAGAACTCCGGGGTCTACGGCCGGGGAGCTGTTTTTT.